One sample yielded the 30 T cell receptor beta chains listed below, sequenced in a study of shared clonotypes between healthy human individuals. Assay: immunoSEQ multiplex PCR; the TCRdb copy retains only in-frame clones and omits some. This table has about 990,000 clones, approximately 78% appearing once. The sample comprised memory CD4+ T cells from PBMCs. Subset given: CD45RA-negative fraction. These receptor sequences come from a man aged 18 to 29 in good health. Some clones in this sample may be carry-over from other donors' samples.

The chain has TRBV2 and TRBJ2-7, with D hard to call. CDR3 length: 14 residues. Germline values: CDR1 SNHLY, CDR2 FYNNEI. V was trimmed by 4 bases and J by 6 bases, leaving 16 bases between them. CDR3: CASSGRSSPLEQYF. DNA of the CDR3: TGTGCCAGCAGTGGTCGATCCTCCCCTCTCGAGCAGTACTTC.

The gene calls are TRBV5-1 and TRBJ1-1; D ambiguous. This CDR3 is built from 13 residues. Trimming removed 2 bases from V and 0 bases from J, with 5 bases in between. Germline values: CDR1 SGHRS, CDR2 YFSETQ. The CDR3 reads CASSFEVNTEAFF. CDR3 coding DNA: TGCGCCAGCAGCTTCGAGGTGAACACTGAAGCTTTCTTT.

The genes are TRBV5-1 and TRBJ1-2; D is ambiguous. V was shortened by 0 bases and J by 4 bases, with 10 bases between the two germline ends. CDR1 is SGHRS, CDR2 YFSETQ, per germline. CDR3 length: 14 amino acids. The CDR3 nucleotides read TGCGCCAGCAGCTTGGAAGCGATGGGCTATGGCTACACCTTC. This translates into CASSLEAMGYGYTF.

The rearrangement uses TRBV7-8 and TRBJ1-2, with no clear D. CDR3 length equals 14 residues. Germline values: CDR1 SGHVS, CDR2 FQNEAQ. V dropped 7 bases and J dropped 3 bases, with 15 bases sitting between them. CDR3 DNA: TGTGCCAGCACCAACGAGGCCCGGTACTATGGCTACACCTTC. It encodes CASTNEARYYGYTF.

The chain carries TRBV30 and TRBJ1-1, with 7 bases fitting TRBD1. Germline-derived CDR1 and CDR2 are GTSNPN and SVGIG (reference sequence). The CDR3 sequence is 14 residues long. Trimming at V came to 1 base and at J to 5 bases, leaving 7 bases not matched to a gene. Here the CDR3 DNA reads TGTGCCTGGAGTGAAGACAGGGTTTATACTGAAGCTTTCTTT. This gives the protein CAWSEDRVYTEAFF. Full variable domain (missing parts from reference TRBV30 and TRBJ1-1): SQTIHQWPATLVQPVGSPLSLECTVEGTSNPNLYWYRQAAGRGLQLLFYSVGIGQISSEVPQNLSASRPQDRQFILSSKKLLLSDSGFYLCAWSEDRVYTEAFFGQGTRLTVV.

This clone was detected once. The chain uses TRBV5-1 and TRBJ1-5; unclear D gene. The V gene's germline CDR1 is SGHRS and CDR2 YFSETQ. This CDR3 comprises 15 residues. V lost 0 bases and J lost 3, with 10 bases in between. DNA for the CDR3: TGCGCCAGCAGCTTGGATTTAGGGCCCAATCAGCCCCAGCATTTT. It is translated as CASSLDLGPNQPQHF.

The chain couples TRBV10-3 to TRBJ2-2, with 7 bases lining up with TRBD1. Germline V CDR1 and CDR2: ENHRY, SYGVKD. There are 15 residues in the CDR3. Trimming removed 6 bases from V and 4 bases from J; junction bases left unmatched: 8. CDR3 bases: TGTGCCATCAGCAATAGGGACAGCTCCACCGGGGAGCTGTTTTTT. Amino acids: CAISNRDSSTGELFF.

This clone appeared a single time. The chain is built from TRBV18 and TRBJ1-1; D is possibly TRBD1 (6 bases). Germline V gene lookup returns CDR1 KGHSH and CDR2 LQKENI. This CDR3 contains 15 residues. V lost 1 base and J 0 bases, leaving 9 bases between the germline ends. CDR3 amino acids: CASSPLTGVNTEAFF. For the CDR3, the DNA is TGTGCCAGCTCACCACTGACAGGAGTGAACACTGAAGCTTTCTTT.

This clone came up once. The genes are TRBV21-1 and TRBJ2-1; TRBD2, the table's D call, was not compared with the DNA. TRBV21-1 is given as a pseudogene. This CDR3 region has 19 residues. CDR3 DNA: TGTGCCAGCACTCCACAAGACGGACTAGCGGGAAATTTATACAATGAGCAGTTCTTC. Protein product: CASTPQDGLAGNLYNEQFF.

The chain employs TRBV19 and TRBJ1-5, with D hard to call. CDR1 and CDR2 from the germline V gene are LNHDA and SQIVND (reference sequence). Deletions cut 5 bases from V and 3 bases from J, with 17 bases between. The CDR3 covers 16 residues. The CDR3 nucleotides read TGTGCCAGTAGTGTCCTTGGAGAAGGCAACAATCAGCCCCAGCATTTT. Translated: CASSVLGEGNNQPQHF.

This chain connects TRBV28 to TRBJ1-4; D is possibly TRBD1 (6 bases). CDR1 is MDHEN, CDR2 SYDVKM, per germline. The CDR3 covers 15 residues. The V end lost 5 bases, the J end lost 0 bases, and 10 bases lay between the germline ends. The CDR3 bases are TGTGCCAGCAGTGCAGGGGCAGCAACTAATGAAAAACTGTTTTTT. Translated: CASSAGAATNEKLFF.

J is TRBJ1-2 and V is TRBV2, with 10 bases matching TRBD1. Germline lookup yields CDR1 SNHLY and CDR2 FYNNEI. V was pared by 6 bases and J by 5 bases, with 9 bases of the junction left unmatched. The CDR3 loop spans 15 amino acids. CDR3 in DNA: TGTGCCAGCAGCGTCACTGACAGGGGGCCTTATGGCTACACCTTC. This translates into CASSVTDRGPYGYTF.

The chain employs TRBV19 and TRBJ1-5; possible D gene TRBD1, 5 bases. Looked up from germline, CDR1 is LNHDA and CDR2 is SQIVND (reference sequence). The CDR3 contains 14 residues. Deletions cut 0 bases from V and 14 bases from J, with 17 bases between. The CDR3 sequence: CASSIDRGTLVEHF. The DNA for the CDR3 is TGTGCCAGTAGTATAGATCGGGGGACCCTCGTCGAGCATTTT.

There are a few counts of this clone. The gene calls are TRBV2 and TRBJ2-3, with D unclear. V lost 4 bases to trimming and J lost 7 bases, with 9 bases between them. Per the germline V gene, CDR1 is SNHLY and CDR2 is FYNNEI. CDR3 size: 12 residues. The CDR3 coding sequence is TGTGCCAGCAGTGCCGACTCCAATACGCAGTATTTT. Translated: CASSADSNTQYF.

The V gene is TRBV18, the J gene TRBJ1-5; 7 bases map to TRBD1. V gave up 4 bases and J gave up 4 bases; unmatched junction bases: 4. This CDR3 spans 14 amino acids. The germline CDR1 and CDR2 sequences are KGHSH and LQKENI. Here the CDR3 DNA reads TGTGCCAGCTCACTATTGGACAGGAATCAGCCCCAGCATTTT. Translating it yields CASSLLDRNQPQHF.

The chain uses TRBV5-1 and TRBJ2-7; 9 bases line up with TRBD2. This CDR3 is built from 14 residues. V was pared by 4 bases and J by 0 bases, with 2 bases of the junction left unmatched. Germline CDR1 and CDR2: SGHRS and YFSETQ. The CDR3 reads CASSSSGSSYEQYF. The CDR3 DNA reads TGCGCCAGCAGCAGTAGCGGGAGCTCCTACGAGCAGTACTTC.

This clone was seen at least ten times. Other DNA sequences in this specimen translate into the identical CDR3. The J gene is TRBJ2-3, the V gene TRBV5-6; tentatively, D is TRBD2 (6 bases). Trimming removed 4 bases from V and 4 bases from J, with 7 bases in between. There are 12 residues in the CDR3. CDR1 SGHDT and CDR2 YYEEEE come from the germline V gene. The CDR3 DNA follows: TGTGCCAGCAGCCCGGGGGCAGATACGCAGTATTTT. Translation: CASSPGADTQYF.

The genes are TRBV5-1 and TRBJ2-5; D unresolved. There are 15 residues in the CDR3. Germline lookup yields CDR1 SGHRS and CDR2 YFSETQ. V was cut by 0 bases and J by 4 bases, with 13 bases left in between. The CDR3 is CASSLGSNLGETQYF. The CDR3 DNA reads TGCGCCAGCAGCTTGGGGTCTAATCTGGGAGAGACCCAGTACTTC.

V and J are TRBV29-1 and TRBJ2-3, with D possibly being TRBD1 or TRBD2 (6 bases each). Trimming took 6 bases from V and 4 from J, leaving 17 bases between them. This CDR3 comprises 14 residues. Germline CDR1 is SQVTM and CDR2 is ANQGSEA. CDR3 nucleotide sequence: TGCAGCGTGGTAGTGGGGGGCCGCGCAGATACGCAGTATTTT. Its protein is CSVVVGGRADTQYF.

This clone was picked up a small number of times. V is TRBV6-1 and J is TRBJ1-5, with 8 positions matching TRBD1. The germline V gene encodes CDR1 MNHNS and CDR2 SASEGT. Unmatched junction bases numbered 6, after V lost 5 bases and J lost 15 bases. The CDR3 is 11 amino acids. CDR3 sequence (DNA): TGTGCCAGCAGTTCGACAGGGGCGAGGCATTTT. Protein product: CASSSTGARHF.

The chain is built from TRBV11-2 and TRBJ2-1; 11 nucleotides match TRBD2. The CDR3 is 15 amino acids. With V trimmed by 1 base and J by 8 bases, 4 bases remained unmatched. Germline assignment: CDR1 SGHAT and CDR2 FQNNGV. The CDR3 DNA reads TGTGCCAGCAGCTTAGTAGCGGGAGGGAGGTATGAGCAGTTCTTC. This encodes CASSLVAGGRYEQFF.

The CDR3 region is CASSSPTGGNRYNEQFF. CDR3 coding DNA: TGTGCCAGCAGTTCCCCGACTGGCGGGAATAGATACAATGAGCAGTTCTTC. The chain combines TRBV27 with TRBJ2-1; TRBD2 might be the D (6 bases). Germline-derived CDR1 and CDR2 are MNHEY and SMNVEV (reference sequence). The V and J ends lost 4 bases and 4 bases respectively, with 20 bases between them. CDR3 length: 17 residues.

This sequence joins TRBV30 and TRBJ1-4; perhaps TRBD1 as D (6 bases). CDR3 length: 18 amino acids. V was trimmed by 5 bases and J by 10 bases, leaving 32 bases between them. Germline CDR1 is GTSNPN and CDR2 is SVGIG (reference sequence). The CDR3 loop is CAWGPGLGRGILDGKLFF. DNA for the CDR3: TGTGCCTGGGGACCTGGCCTTGGCAGGGGTATTTTAGACGGAAAACTGTTTTTT. The variable domain in full, with the rest retrieved from reference TRBV30 and TRBJ1-4, is SQTIHQWPATLVQPVGSPLSLECTVEGTSNPNLYWYRQAAGRGLQLLFYSVGIGQISSEVPQNLSASRPQDRQFILSSKKLLLSDSGFYLCAWGPGLGRGILDGKLFFGSGTQLSVL.

This clone was seen a handful of times. This sequence joins TRBV9 and TRBJ1-2, with 7 bases fitting TRBD1. Germline trimming cut 3 bases from V and 8 bases from J; bases unmatched to any gene: 4. This CDR3 is built from 12 residues. Germline CDR1 and CDR2: SGDLS and YYNGEE. The CDR3 region has the DNA TGTGCCAGCAGCGAACAGGGGTGGGGCTACACCTTC. As protein: CASSEQGWGYTF.

V is TRBV5-1 and J is TRBJ2-2; 7 positions match TRBD1. Trimming cost V 4 bases and J 7 bases; bases outside gene matches: 10. The CDR3 extends over 15 amino acids. CDR1 is SGHRS and CDR2 is YFSETQ in the germline V gene. CDR3 bases: TGCGCCAGCAGCAACAGGGGATGGGCGATCGGGGAGCTGTTTTTT. Protein: CASSNRGWAIGELFF.

This clone was counted only a few times. The chain recombines TRBV7-2 with TRBJ2-1; TRBD2 matches at 8 bases. The V gene's germline CDR1 is SGHTA and CDR2 FQGNSA. The J segment lost 15 bases and the V segment lost 1 base, leaving 8 bases of the junction unmatched. The CDR3 loop spans 13 amino acids. The CDR3 spells CASSLGTSGLLFF. CDR3 bases: TGTGCCAGCAGCTTAGGAACTAGCGGATTGTTGTTCTTC.

The table lists this clone with a few counts. Other DNA sequences in this specimen translate into the identical CDR3. This chain links TRBV4-2 with TRBJ1-3; D is unresolved. Trimming cost V 0 bases and J 0 bases, with 6 bases left between them. The CDR3 contains 15 residues. In germline, CDR1 is LGHNA, CDR2 YNFKEQ. In nucleotides, the CDR3 is TGTGCCAGCAGCCAAGATTTGAACTCTGGAAACACCATATATTTT. Translated: CASSQDLNSGNTIYF.

The chain couples TRBV28 to TRBJ1-2; the match to TRBD1 covers 7 bases. Per the germline V gene, CDR1 is MDHEN and CDR2 is SYDVKM. V was clipped by 7 bases and J by 4 bases; unmatched bases: 12. The CDR3 has 15 amino acids. This CDR3 reads CASTPSTGVAYGYTF. The CDR3 DNA reads TGTGCCAGCACTCCCTCCACAGGGGTGGCCTATGGCTACACCTTC.

This clone appeared many times. V is TRBV15 and J is TRBJ2-3; D might be TRBD2 (5 bases). The CDR3 spans 15 residues. The V end was cut by 0 bases, the J end by 3 bases, with 10 bases between. The V gene's germline CDR1 is LNHNV and CDR2 YYDKDF (reference sequence). CDR3 amino acids: CATSRDRGRTDTQYF. In nucleotides, the CDR3 is TGTGCCACCAGCAGAGATCGGGGTAGGACAGATACGCAGTATTTT.

In regard to this clone: A read error may account for a junction end that differs from germline. V is TRBV6-1 and J is TRBJ2-3; 11 bases line up with TRBD1. Germline loops: CDR1 MNHNS, CDR2 SASEGT. The CDR3 totals 16 residues. CDR3 region: CAISEPRTGGADTQYF. The CDR3 DNA reads as TGTGCCATCAGTGAGCCCAGGACAGGGGGCGCAGATACGCAGTATTTT.